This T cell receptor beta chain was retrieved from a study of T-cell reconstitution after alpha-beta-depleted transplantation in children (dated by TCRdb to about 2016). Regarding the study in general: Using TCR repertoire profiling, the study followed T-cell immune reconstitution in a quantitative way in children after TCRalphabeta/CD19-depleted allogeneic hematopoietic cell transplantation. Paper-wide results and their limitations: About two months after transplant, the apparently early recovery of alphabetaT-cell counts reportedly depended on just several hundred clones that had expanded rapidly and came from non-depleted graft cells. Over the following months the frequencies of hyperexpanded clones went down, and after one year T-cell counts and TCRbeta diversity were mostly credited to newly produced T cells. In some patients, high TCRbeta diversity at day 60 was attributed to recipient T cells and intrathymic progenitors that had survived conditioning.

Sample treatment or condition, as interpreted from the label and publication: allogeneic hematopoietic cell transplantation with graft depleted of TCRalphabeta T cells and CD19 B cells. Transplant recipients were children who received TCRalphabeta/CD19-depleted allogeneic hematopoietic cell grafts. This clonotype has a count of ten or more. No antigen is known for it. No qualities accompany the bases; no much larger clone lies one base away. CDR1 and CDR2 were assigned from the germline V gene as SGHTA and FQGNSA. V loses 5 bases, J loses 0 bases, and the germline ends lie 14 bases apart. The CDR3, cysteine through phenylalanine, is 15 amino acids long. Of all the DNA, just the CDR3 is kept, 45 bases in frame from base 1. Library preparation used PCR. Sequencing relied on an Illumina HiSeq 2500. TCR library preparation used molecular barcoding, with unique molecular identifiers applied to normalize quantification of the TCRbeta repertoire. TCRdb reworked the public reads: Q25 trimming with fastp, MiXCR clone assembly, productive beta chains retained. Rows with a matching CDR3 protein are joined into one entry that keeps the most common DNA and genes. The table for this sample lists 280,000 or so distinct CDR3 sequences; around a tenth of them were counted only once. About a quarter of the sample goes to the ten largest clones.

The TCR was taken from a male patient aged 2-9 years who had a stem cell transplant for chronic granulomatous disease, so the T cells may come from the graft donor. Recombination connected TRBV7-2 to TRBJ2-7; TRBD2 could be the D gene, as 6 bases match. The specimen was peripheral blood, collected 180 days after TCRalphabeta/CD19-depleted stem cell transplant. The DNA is TGTGCCAGCAGCAAAGAGGTGCGGGGCTCCTACGAGCAGTACTTC. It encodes CASSKEVRGSYEQYF.